This T cell receptor (beta chain) was identified in a study of molecular identifiers for immune sequencing clone quantification. TCRdb reprocessed the PCR reads via MiXCR and lists one record per CDR3 protein. This repertoire shows 85,000 to 100,000 distinct CDR3 sequences, 24% found once; its top ten account for roughly 0.94%. Study-wide points: Effector cells kept over 97% of their molecules in clones above 20 RNA copies, while naive cells kept under 1% there.

Comment on this clonotype: The target antigen is unknown.

The germline V gene has CDR1 SQVTM and CDR2 ANQGSEA. This CDR3 has 10 residues. V was cut by 6 bases and J by 7 bases, with 9 bases left in between. This receptor was identified in a human donor in good health. Some libraries in this study had Jurkat cell RNA spiked in. The material sequenced was naive CD8+ T cells from blood, with Jurkat cell RNA spiked in. The subset here: FACS-sorted CD8+CD4-CCR7+CD45RA+ naive T cells. The chain joins TRBV29-1 to TRBJ1-1; D not certain. CDR3 nucleotide sequence: TGCAGCGTGGCGGAAGTTGAAGCTTTCTTT. It specifies CSVAEVEAFF.